This TCR beta chain was obtained from a study of blood T cell repertoires in COVID-19 (dated by TCRdb to the early 2020s). In the study overall: Samples from collaborators originated in the United States, Italy and Spain and spanned both the acute and convalescent phases of COVID-19. The material from the prospective study consisted of cDNA or gDNA derived from T cells, B-cell-depleted T cells, or PBMCs. Deeply sampled blood TCRbeta repertoires from subjects exposed to, actively infected with, or recovered from COVID-19 were included in the dataset. A freely available public database, intended as a resource for researchers studying the immune response to SARS-CoV-2, is where the repertoires were released. Samples came from the ongoing ImmuneRACE study (first 160 participants) plus 1,254 subjects from 6 global collaborators. Nearly every sample came with metadata listing a de-identified subject ID, COVID-19 status, age in years and sex. HLA class I and class II types, where available, came from metadata supplied by the sample provider rather than from assay-based typing.

CDR1 SGHAT and CDR2 FQNNGV are derived from the germline V gene. Germline trimming: 0 bases from V, 7 bases from J; junction bases outside gene matches: 9. Including the terminal cysteine and phenylalanine, the CDR3 comprises 18 residues. Only the CDR3 portion is preserved as DNA: 54 bases, with reading frame beginning at the first base. As to this clone: No cognate antigen has been identified for it. Nothing much larger sits one base from this clone, and base qualities are not available.

TCRbeta CDR3 regions were amplified from genomic DNA using the immunoSEQ Assay, a bias-controlled multiplex PCR. The study's processing was this. The number of nucleated cells in each sample was estimated by amplification of reference gene primers within the assay. To quantify the absolute abundance of each unique TCRbeta CDR3 rearrangement, sequence reads were collapsed and filtered. Productive Simpson clonality was computed per sample as the square root of Simpson's diversity index over productive rearrangements. TCRdb's version of the immuneACCESS table is confined to in-frame rearrangements and falls short of the full clone set. An unresolved V gene accounts for under half of the shortfall where checked; the remainder is of unknown origin. V, J and clone size reflect that table, while D and trimming were determined from the DNA. This sample has a few hundred thousand clones in its table, and more than 70% of those were observed once. The ten largest clones capture 2.5% to 3.5% of the sample.

Findings and caveats that apply to the study as a whole: The amount of clinical and demographic metadata varied by source and participant and was provided uncurated.

At one collaborating source in Seattle, patients were enrolled during active infection and were followed longitudinally through the course of disease. Whole blood was collected in K2EDTA tubes by collaborating institutions according to the institutions' own protocols. Collaborator samples were shipped for TCRbeta analysis as frozen whole blood, isolated PBMCs, or DNA extracted from either sample type. The V gene is TRBV11-2 and the J gene is TRBJ2-2, and TRBD1 aligns with 12 junction nucleotides. Sequenced: peripheral blood. This receptor was taken from a woman in her thirties with COVID-19, enrolled during active disease. The CDR3 protein: CASSLDQGTGGFLGELFF. The sequenced DNA: TGTGCCAGCAGCTTAGATCAGGGGACAGGGGGCTTTCTCGGGGAGCTGTTTTTT.